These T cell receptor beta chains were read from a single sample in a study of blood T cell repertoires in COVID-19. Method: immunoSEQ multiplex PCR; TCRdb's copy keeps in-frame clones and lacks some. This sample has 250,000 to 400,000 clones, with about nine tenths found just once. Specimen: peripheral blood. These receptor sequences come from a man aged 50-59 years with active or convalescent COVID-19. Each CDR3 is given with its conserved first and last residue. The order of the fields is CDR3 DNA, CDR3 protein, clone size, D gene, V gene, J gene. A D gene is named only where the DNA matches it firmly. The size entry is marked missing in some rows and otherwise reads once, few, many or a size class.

TGTGCCAGCAGTCCAAATTACGAGCAGTACTTC,CASSPNYEQYF,-,-,TRBV6-6,TRBJ2-7
TGTGCCAGCAGCGAAAGGAGGGGGGGGCCCCTCCAAGAGACCCAGTACTTC,CASSERRGGPLQETQYF,few,-,TRBV9,TRBJ2-5
TGCAGCGTTGCCACAGGGACTAGCGGGGGAACAGAGACCCAGTACTTC,CSVATGTSGGTETQYF,-,TRBD2,TRBV29-1,TRBJ2-5
TGCAGCGTTGAAGATGCCATATCCCGCGGGGGGCGTAACTATGGCTACACCTTC,CSVEDAISRGGRNYGYTF,-,-,TRBV29-1,TRBJ1-2
TGTGCCAGCAGTGGTAGAGGGGAGCAGTTCTTC,CASSGRGEQFF,few,-,TRBV2,TRBJ2-1
TGTGCCAGCAGCCAAGATTTAAGCATTTATAGCAATCAGCCCCAGCATTTT,CASSQDLSIYSNQPQHF,-,-,TRBV4-2,TRBJ1-5
TGCGCCAGCAGCCAAGACAGGGGACCCTCTGGAAACACCATATATTTT,CASSQDRGPSGNTIYF,-,-,TRBV4-3,TRBJ1-3
TGTGCCAGCACGAGGGACACTAACACCGGGGAGCTGTTTTTT,CASTRDTNTGELFF,-,-,TRBV2,TRBJ2-2
TGTGCCAGCAGTGATACCGGGACAGGCGGTGGAAACACCATATATTTT,CASSDTGTGGGNTIYF,-,TRBD1,TRBV25-1,TRBJ1-3
TGTGCCAGCAGCCCCACCACAGGGGGGGAGACCCAGTACTTC,CASSPTTGGETQYF,few,TRBD1,TRBV3-1/TRBV3-2,TRBJ2-5
TGTGCCAGCAGAATCGGACAGGGCGCTAGTGGCTACACCTTC,CASRIGQGASGYTF,-,TRBD1,TRBV28,TRBJ1-2
TGCGCCAGCAAACTAGGGGGCGCCTACACTGAAGCTTTCTTT,CASKLGGAYTEAFF,-,TRBD1,TRBV10-2,TRBJ1-1
TGTGCCAGCAGCTTACGGTCCCCTTGGGAGTCACCCCTCCACTTT,CASSLRSPWESPLHF,-,-,TRBV7-2,TRBJ1-6
TGTGCCAGCAGAGAAGGACAGGGCTCTTTCGAGACCCAGTACTTC,CASREGQGSFETQYF,-,TRBD1,TRBV6-1,TRBJ2-5
TGCGCCAGCAGCTTGTTAGTGGCTAGCGCGAACACCGGGGAGCTGTTTTTT,CASSLLVASANTGELFF,-,-,TRBV5-1,TRBJ2-2
TGTGCCAGCTCACCACCCTCAGGGTCCTATGGCTACACCTTC,CASSPPSGSYGYTF,-,-,TRBV18,TRBJ1-2
TGTGCCAGCAGCTTGAATTCCGGGATGAACACCGGGGAGCTGTTTTTT,CASSLNSGMNTGELFF,-,-,TRBV7-2,TRBJ2-2
TGTGCCAGCAGCAGGGGACCAACAGATACGCAGTATTTT,CASSRGPTDTQYF,-,-,TRBV2,TRBJ2-3
TGTGCCAGTATGAGGACACGGACCTCCTACGAGCAGTACTTC,CASMRTRTSYEQYF,once,-,TRBV19,TRBJ2-7
TGTGCCAGCAGCTTGACAGGGTGGACTGAAGCTTTCTTT,CASSLTGWTEAFF,-,TRBD1,TRBV11-3,TRBJ1-1
TGCGCCAGCAGTCAGGGGGACTATGGCTACACCTTC,CASSQGDYGYTF,once,TRBD1,TRBV5-1,TRBJ1-2
TGTGCCAGCAGTTTTAAAGGACAGGGTTATGGCTACACCTTC,CASSFKGQGYGYTF,-,TRBD1,TRBV27,TRBJ1-2
TGTGCCAGTAGTTTTACTCTGGGACAGGGGAACTATGGCTACACCTTC,CASSFTLGQGNYGYTF,-,TRBD1,TRBV19,TRBJ1-2
TGTGCCAGCTCACCGACTAGCGGGGGACAAGAGACCCAGTACTTC,CASSPTSGGQETQYF,once,TRBD2,TRBV18,TRBJ2-5
TGCGCCAGCAGCTTGTATAGCTCTTACAATGAGCAGTTCTTC,CASSLYSSYNEQFF,-,-,TRBV5-1,TRBJ2-1
TGCGCCAGCAGCCTCGCGGCAGCCGGCTCTGGGGCCAACGTCCTGACTTTC,CASSLAAAGSGANVLTF,-,-,TRBV5-1,TRBJ2-6
TGTGCCAGCAGTCAGGGACAGGGGGCACTTCAGCCCCAGCATTTT,CASSQGQGALQPQHF,-,TRBD1,TRBV2,TRBJ1-5
TGTGCCAGCAGTTTAGGTTCTGATACCTTCTATCCCTCCTACGAGCAGTACTTC,CASSLGSDTFYPSYEQYF,-,-,TRBV28,TRBJ2-7
TGTGCCAGCAGAGAGGAGACAGAAGTAAGCGAAAAACTGTTTTTT,CASREETEVSEKLFF,-,-,TRBV25-1,TRBJ1-4
TGTGCCAGCAGCATCCTAAGTAGTAGCGGGGGAGGGGATGAGCAGTTCTTC,CASSILSSSGGGDEQFF,-,TRBD2,TRBV5-8,TRBJ2-1
TGTGCCAGCGCGGACAGCTATAGCAATCAGCCCCAGCATTTT,CASADSYSNQPQHF,-,-,TRBV2,TRBJ1-5
TGTGCCAGCTCGCGCCCGACAGTCCGGGACGAGCAGTACTTC,CASSRPTVRDEQYF,-,-,TRBV18,TRBJ2-7
TGTGCCTGGTCGGACAGGCTCTCCCGCTTTAATCAGCCCCAGCATTTT,CAWSDRLSRFNQPQHF,many,TRBD1,TRBV30,TRBJ1-5
TGTGCCAGCAGCTATCGGACAGGTAACAATGAGCAGTTCTTC,CASSYRTGNNEQFF,-,TRBD1,TRBV5-6,TRBJ2-1
TGTGCCAGCAGCCCTAGCGGGAGGGGATGGAGTGAGCAGTTCTTC,CASSPSGRGWSEQFF,once,TRBD2,TRBV2,TRBJ2-1
TGTGCCAGCAGCTCGCTCGGGAGTCGTCTCGCCAAAAACATTCAGTACTTC,CASSSLGSRLAKNIQYF,-,-,TRBV11-2,TRBJ2-4
TGCGCCAGCAGCAATTTACAGGGGGCCACAGATACGCAGTATTTT,CASSNLQGATDTQYF,-,TRBD1,TRBV4-3,TRBJ2-3
TGTGCCAGCAGCTTGCAGGGGGGTGAGCAGTTCTTC,CASSLQGGEQFF,-,-,TRBV11-3,TRBJ2-1
TGTGCCAGTAGTAGCTACAGGGTGAATCAGCCCCAGCATTTT,CASSSYRVNQPQHF,-,-,TRBV19,TRBJ1-5
TGTGCCAGCTCACCAACCGGGCCGGGACAGGGGTCCTACGAGCAGTACTTC,CASSPTGPGQGSYEQYF,once,TRBD1,TRBV18,TRBJ2-7
TGTGCCAGCAGTCGGGTACTGGACTCCTACAATGAGCAGTTCTTC,CASSRVLDSYNEQFF,-,-,TRBV6-5,TRBJ2-1
TGTGCCAGCAGCCCAAGGGTAGGACTAGCGAACTACAATGAGCAGTTCTTC,CASSPRVGLANYNEQFF,-,TRBD2,TRBV7-6,TRBJ2-1
TGTGCCAGCAAACAGGGGGAAGGTGGCTACACCTTC,CASKQGEGGYTF,-,TRBD1,TRBV28,TRBJ1-2
TGTGCCAGCAGCCCTTTAGGGCAGGGAACTTTCTTT,CASSPLGQGTFF,-,-,TRBV7-9,TRBJ1-1
TGCGCCAGCACCACCGGACAGGTGTACCAAGAGACCCAGTACTTC,CASTTGQVYQETQYF,-,TRBD1,TRBV5-1,TRBJ2-5
TGTGCCAGCAGCCAAGATAGGGGGACAGGGGGTATCTCACCCCTCCACTTT,CASSQDRGTGGISPLHF,-,TRBD1,TRBV3-1/TRBV3-2,TRBJ1-6
TGCAGTGCTAGTTCAGGGTTCAGCAATCAGCCCCAGCATTTT,CSASSGFSNQPQHF,-,-,TRBV20-1,TRBJ1-5
TGTGCCAGCAGTCCCGGACAGGGGAACGACTATGGCTACACCTTC,CASSPGQGNDYGYTF,-,TRBD1,TRBV11-1,TRBJ1-2
TGTGCCAGTAGTCCCCAGACAGGGGTAAACACTGAAGCTTTCTTT,CASSPQTGVNTEAFF,-,TRBD1,TRBV19,TRBJ1-1
TGTGCCAGCAGTTTTCCGGGAGGGTATGGCACTGAAGCTTTCTTT,CASSFPGGYGTEAFF,-,-,TRBV28,TRBJ1-1
TGTGCCAGCAGCTTCGAGGCGAACACTGAAGCTTTCTTT,CASSFEANTEAFF,-,-,TRBV7-3,TRBJ1-1
TGTGCCAGCCGGGGAGCGGGGGGGGGCCAAGAGACCCAGTACTTC,CASRGAGGGQETQYF,-,TRBD2,TRBV2,TRBJ2-5
TGTGCCAGCAGCCTCGGGAGTAGCACAGATACGCAGTATTTT,CASSLGSSTDTQYF,-,-,TRBV5-4,TRBJ2-3
TGCGCCAGCAGCTTGGGTGGGACTCCCTCCTACGAGCAGTACTTC,CASSLGGTPSYEQYF,-,-,TRBV5-1,TRBJ2-7
TGTGCCAGCTCACGGACTAGCGGGAGTAGGTACGAGCAGTACTTC,CASSRTSGSRYEQYF,-,TRBD2,TRBV18,TRBJ2-7
TGTGCCAGCAGCCACAACCCGGAGAATTCACCCCTCCACTTT,CASSHNPENSPLHF,once,-,TRBV7-9,TRBJ1-6
TGCGCCAGCAGCTTGCAGGGTGCCGGGAGCTCCTACGAGCAGTACTTC,CASSLQGAGSSYEQYF,-,-,TRBV5-1,TRBJ2-7